One and the same sample provided the 10 T cell receptor beta chains below, sequenced in a study of Graves' ophthalmopathy and Graves' hyperthyroidism. For repertoire sequencing, the TCR beta CDR3 regions were amplified from RNA transcripts. An initial RT-PCR round employing HTBI primers preceded a second-round multiplex PCR. One entry per CDR3 protein results from TCRdb running MiXCR on the multiplex PCR reads. The repertoire holds 220,000 or so distinct CDR3 sequences, with roughly 21% as singletons. Sequencing was performed on peripheral blood. The receptors were gathered from a woman aged 45-60 years with Graves' ophthalmopathy.

This clonotype appeared many times. This chain connects TRBV5-1 to TRBJ2-5, with 9 bases lining up with TRBD1. This CDR3 region has 14 residues. Germline loops: CDR1 SGHRS, CDR2 YFSETQ. J was trimmed by 4 bases and V by 4 bases; bases with no gene match: 5. CDR3 loop: CASSPGTGRETQYF. The DNA for the CDR3 is TGCGCCAGCAGCCCCGGGACAGGGAGAGAGACCCAGTACTTC.

There are many counts of this clonotype. This chain connects TRBV11-2 to TRBJ2-7; 9 nucleotides line up with TRBD2. Unmatched junction bases numbered 12, after V lost 8 bases and J lost 7 bases. Germline assignment: CDR1 SGHAT and CDR2 FQNNGV. CDR3 length equals 14 residues. CDR3 DNA sequence: TGTGCCAGCGCCAATCGAGCCCTAGCGGGGGAGCAGTACTTC. This gives the protein CASANRALAGEQYF.

This chain uses TRBV6-1 with TRBJ2-7; no clear D gene. Trimming took off 6 bases at V and 4 bases at J, with 16 bases between the two ends. The CDR3 is 14 residues long. In germline, CDR1 is MNHNS, CDR2 SASEGT. Here the CDR3 reads CASSQLDEQYEQYF. For the CDR3, the DNA is TGTGCCAGCAGCCAACTTGACGAGCAATACGAGCAGTACTTC.

In its sample, this clonotype was seen many times. The V call is TRBV18, the J call TRBJ1-1, with D unclear. The germline V and J ends were trimmed by 3 bases and 3 bases, with 8 bases remaining between them. Germline CDR1 reads KGHSH; CDR2 reads LQKENI. CDR3 size: 13 residues. The CDR3 bases are TGTGCCAGCTCACCCGCCCTGGACACTGAAGCTTTCTTT. Its translation is CASSPALDTEAFF. The full variable domain, completed using reference TRBV18 and TRBJ1-1, is NAGVMQNPRHLVRRRGQEARLRCSPMKGHSHVYWYRQLPEEGLKFMVYLQKENIIDESGMPKERFSAEFPKEGPSILRIQQVVRGDSAAYFCASSPALDTEAFFGQGTRLTVV.

This clonotype was counted a few times. This sequence joins TRBV5-1 and TRBJ2-2; TRBD2 might be the D (6 bases). Germline CDR1 is SGHRS and CDR2 is YFSETQ. Trimming pared 0 bases from V and 5 bases from J, leaving 11 bases between. CDR3 length equals 15 residues. CDR3 sequence reads: CASSLAGESTGELFF. CDR3 coding DNA: TGCGCCAGCAGCTTGGCGGGAGAGAGTACCGGGGAGCTGTTTTTT.

This clonotype showed up many times. The CDR3 loop reads CASSEPAGVGANVLTF. CDR3 nucleotide sequence: TGTGCCAGCAGTGAACCGGCAGGGGTGGGGGCCAACGTCCTGACTTTC. The chain uses TRBV6-1 and TRBJ2-6, with a weak D call TRBD1 (6 bases). Between the trimmed V and J ends, which lost 2 bases and 4 bases, there was a span of 12 bases. CDR3 size: 16 residues. CDR1 is MNHNS and CDR2 is SASEGT in the germline V gene.

This clonotype was recorded at least ten times. The rearrangement links TRBV10-1 to TRBJ1-5, with D tentatively TRBD1 (5 bases). The V gene's germline CDR1 is WNHNN and CDR2 SYGVQD (reference sequence). Trimming stripped 5 bases from V and 4 bases from J, with 15 bases between. The CDR3 consists of 15 residues. CDR3 sequence reads: CASSRAQGGNQPQHF. The CDR3 DNA reads as TGCGCCAGCAGTAGGGCGCAGGGTGGTAATCAGCCCCAGCATTTT.

This clonotype was seen a handful of times. A much bigger clone sits one base away, suggesting this may be a read error. The gene calls are TRBV12-3 or TRBV12-4 and TRBJ2-5; D not certain. The CDR3 spans 13 residues. Written as DNA, the CDR3 is TGTGCCAGCAGTTTTTCCCTTGTTGAGACCCCGTACTTC. It encodes CASSFSLVETPYF.

This clonotype has at least ten counts. The V call is TRBV12-3 or TRBV12-4, the J call TRBJ1-2, with D uncertain. The V and J ends lost 6 bases and 4 bases respectively, with 12 bases between them. CDR3 length: 13 residues. This chain's CDR3 is CASSLGWSYGYTF. The CDR3 nucleotides read TGTGCCAGCAGCCTCGGATGGAGCTATGGCTACACCTTC.

The V gene is TRBV28, the J gene TRBJ2-5; a possible D gene is TRBD2 (6 bases). In germline, CDR1 is MDHEN, CDR2 SYDVKM. V lost 6 bases, J lost 5 bases, and 16 bases lay in between. The CDR3 spans 14 residues. DNA for the CDR3: TGTGCCAGCAGCTTTAGCGGAGAGGGTGAGACCCAGTACTTC. Encoded protein: CASSFSGEGETQYF.